Listed here are 15 T cell receptor beta chains from one sample, sequenced in a study of blood T cell repertoires in COVID-19. Assay: immunoSEQ multiplex PCR; the TCRdb copy retains only in-frame clones and omits some. The sample holds around 26,000 clones; around 85% are singletons and the top ten take about 16%. The sample taken for sequencing was peripheral blood. The receptor set was obtained from a human donor in a cohort sampled during active COVID-19.

The chain combines TRBV29-1 with TRBJ1-1; D remains unclear. The CDR3 covers 13 residues. Trimming took off 3 bases at V and 3 bases at J, with 11 bases between the two ends. Germline values: CDR1 SQVTM, CDR2 ANQGSEA. The CDR3 reads CSVEKQQDTEAFF. CDR3 nucleotide sequence: TGCAGCGTTGAGAAACAGCAGGACACTGAAGCTTTCTTT.

The chain has TRBV18 and TRBJ1-4; D perhaps matches TRBD1 (5 bases). The germline gives CDR1 KGHSH, CDR2 LQKENI. V lost 0 bases and J 8 bases, leaving 13 bases between the germline ends. The CDR3 is 15 residues long. The CDR3 region has the DNA TGTGCCAGCTCACCACCGGACCAGGGAAGCGAAAAACTGTTTTTT. Translating gives CASSPPDQGSEKLFF. Filled out from reference TRBV18 and TRBJ1-4, the complete variable domain reads NAGVMQNPRHLVRRRGQEARLRCSPMKGHSHVYWYRQLPEEGLKFMVYLQKENIIDESGMPKERFSAEFPKEGPSILRIQQVVRGDSAAYFCASSPPDQGSEKLFFGSGTQLSVL.

The rearrangement links TRBV9 to TRBJ2-3, with a tentative D call TRBD1 (5 bases). CDR3 length: 14 amino acids. Trimming stripped 2 bases from V and 7 bases from J, with 14 bases between. Germline CDR1 SGDLS, CDR2 YYNGEE. CDR3 sequence reads: CASSVDIGENTQYF. The CDR3 coding sequence is TGTGCCAGCAGCGTGGACATCGGCGAGAATACGCAGTATTTT. The full variable domain, with the rest looked up from reference TRBV9 and TRBJ2-3, is DSGVTQTPKHLITATGQRVTLRCSPRSGDLSVYWYQQSLDQGLQFLIQYYNGEERAKGNILERFSAQQFPDLHSELNLSSLELGDSALYFCASSVDIGENTQYFGPGTRLTVL.

This chain links TRBV15 with TRBJ2-7, with D uncertain. CDR3 length: 12 residues. CDR1 and CDR2 (germline): LNHNV, YYDKDF (reference sequence). V lost 5 bases, J lost 13 bases, and 18 bases lay in between. CDR3 region: CATSSPQSVAYF. For the CDR3, the DNA is TGTGCCACCAGCTCCCCACAGTCAGTGGCATACTTC.

The V call is TRBV7-9, the J call TRBJ1-1; no firm D call. CDR1 is SEHNR and CDR2 is FQNEAQ in the germline V gene (reference sequence). This CDR3 contains 13 residues. The V gene lost 5 bases and the J gene lost 0 bases, with 7 bases spanning the gap. CDR3 bases: TGTGCCAGCAGCCCGTCAGTGAACACTGAAGCTTTCTTT. Encoded protein: CASSPSVNTEAFF.

The rearrangement joins TRBV5-1 to TRBJ1-6; 9 bases align to TRBD1. With 4 bases clipped from V and 7 bases from J, the junction kept 3 bases outside the gene matches. The CDR3 runs to 14 residues. Germline V gene sequence: CDR1 SGHRS, CDR2 YFSETQ. The CDR3, as DNA: TGCGCCAGCAGCCCGGGACAGGGAAATTCACCCCTCCACTTT. Translating it yields CASSPGQGNSPLHF.

The J gene is TRBJ2-5, the V gene TRBV5-4, with 7 bases identical to TRBD2. V trimming: 7 bases; J trimming: 5 bases; junction bases outside the gene matches: 8. The length of the CDR3 is 13 residues. Germline CDR1 SGHNT, CDR2 YYREEE (reference sequence). The CDR3 DNA reads TGTGCCAGCGGTATCCTAGCGGTTGAGACCCAGTACTTC. This encodes CASGILAVETQYF.

This clone was counted between two and nine times. CDR3 nucleotide sequence: TGCGCCAGCAGCCAATCGGGACTAGCGGGAGTCGATGAGCAGTTCTTC. Protein sequence: CASSQSGLAGVDEQFF. V gene TRBV4-1 combines with J gene TRBJ2-1; 14 positions match TRBD2. Trimming at V came to 2 bases and at J to 8 bases, leaving 5 bases not matched to a gene. Germline CDR1 MGHRA, CDR2 YSYEKL. This CDR3 contains 16 residues.

V and J are TRBV7-9 and TRBJ2-7; D remains unclear. The V and J ends lost 2 bases and 2 bases respectively, with 10 bases between them. There are 14 residues in the CDR3. Germline V gene lookup returns CDR1 SEHNR and CDR2 FQNEAQ (reference sequence). The CDR3 DNA is TGTGCCAGCAGCTTATCCTACGAGACCTACGAGCAGTACTTC. Protein: CASSLSYETYEQYF.

This clone was picked up a small number of times. The J gene is TRBJ2-3, the V gene TRBV7-3; 7 nucleotides line up with TRBD2. There are 17 residues in the CDR3. In germline, CDR1 is SGHTA, CDR2 FQGTGA. The ends lost 1 base at V and 4 bases at J; junction bases unmatched: 11. The CDR3 coding sequence is TGTGCCAGCAGCTTAAGAGGCCCTTCTCTAGCGGCAGATACGCAGTATTTT. Translation: CASSLRGPSLAADTQYF.

CDR3 loop: CASRSGVGTGELFF. The CDR3 DNA is TGTGCCAGCAGGTCAGGGGTAGGGACCGGGGAGCTGTTTTTT. The rearrangement joins TRBV6-5 to TRBJ2-2; tentatively, D is TRBD1 (6 bases). There are 14 residues in the CDR3. V lost 6 bases to trimming and J lost 5 bases, with 13 bases between them. The V gene's germline CDR1 is MNHEY and CDR2 SVGAGI.

This clone showed up just once. The chain links TRBV27 to TRBJ2-1, with D possibly TRBD2 on 5 matching bases. The V gene lost 4 bases and the J gene lost 4 bases, with 11 bases spanning the gap. This CDR3 has 14 amino acids. Looked up from germline, CDR1 is MNHEY and CDR2 is SMNVEV (reference sequence). Here the CDR3 DNA reads TGTGCCAGCAGTTCCGGGATAGCTTACAATGAGCAGTTCTTC. Its translation: CASSSGIAYNEQFF.

This clone came up a few times. J is TRBJ2-2 and V is TRBV11-2; 12 bases align to TRBD2. The germline V gene encodes CDR1 SGHAT and CDR2 FQNNGV. The junction had 6 bases not matched to a gene; V was cut back by 4 bases and J by 6 bases. This CDR3 is built from 16 residues. DNA for the CDR3: TGTGCCAGCAGCTCAAGACTAGCGGGAGTCGCCGGGGAGCTGTTTTTT. This codes for CASSSRLAGVAGELFF.

The chain employs TRBV28 and TRBJ2-7; D may be TRBD2 (5 bases). The CDR3 extends over 13 amino acids. CDR1 MDHEN and CDR2 SYDVKM come from the germline V gene. V was cut by 4 bases and J by 2 bases, with 9 bases left in between. CDR3 in DNA: TGTGCCAGCAGTTCGGGGTTCCCCTACGAGCAGTACTTC. It encodes CASSSGFPYEQYF.

This chain uses TRBV27 with TRBJ2-1, with D possibly TRBD2 on 6 matching bases. Looked up from germline, CDR1 is MNHEY and CDR2 is SMNVEV (reference sequence). V was pared by 10 bases and J by 4 bases, with 8 bases between. The CDR3 loop spans 11 amino acids. CDR3 sequence reads: CATGGYNEQFF. The CDR3 coding sequence is TGTGCCACCGGAGGGTACAATGAGCAGTTCTTC.